This T cell receptor (beta chain) emerged from a study of somatic mutations in cytotoxic T cells in rheumatoid arthritis. With respect to this clone: One end of the junction does not line up with germline, which may come from a read error.

Libraries were prepared by immunoSEQ multiplex PCR; TCRdb keeps only in-frame clonotypes and omits some of them. The table records 13,000 or so clones, over 80% of them present only once. The germline V gene has CDR1 SSHAT and CDR2 FNYEAQ (reference sequence). This CDR3 comprises 15 residues. Sequencing was carried out using CD8+ T cells sorted from blood. This receptor was taken from an adult with rheumatoid arthritis. The V gene is TRBV7-7, the J gene TRBJ2-5; D is undetermined. In nucleotides, the CDR3 is TGTGCTAGCAGCACTAACGGCGATCCCAAAGAGACCCAGTACTTC. Translating it yields CASSTNGDPKETQYF.